The T cell receptor (beta chain) under discussion was sequenced for a study of blood T cell repertoires in COVID-19. Study summary: COVID-19 samples, acute and convalescent, were from the United States, Italy and Spain. Sources were T cells, B-cell-depleted T cells, or PBMCs; the material itself was cDNA or gDNA.

There are 13 residues in the CDR3. As processed by the authors: Quantification of nucleated cells was approximated via reference gene primer amplification. Some clones are missing from TCRdb's copy, which holds only in-frame ones; the method was immunoSEQ multiplex PCR. D and trimming were read from the DNA, whereas the V and J calls and clone size are those reported in that table. This repertoire shows over 350,000 clones, 80% to 90% found once; its top ten account for almost 1.5%. The sequence came from a woman aged 30 to 39 with active or convalescent COVID-19. Sequencing input: peripheral blood. The chain links TRBV21-1 to TRBJ1-1; the table names TRBD1, a call not compared with the DNA. TRBV21-1 is annotated as a pseudogene. The CDR3 loop reads CASSKRGRGEAFF. For the CDR3, the DNA is TGTGCCAGCAGCAAACGGGGCAGGGGAGAAGCTTTCTTT.